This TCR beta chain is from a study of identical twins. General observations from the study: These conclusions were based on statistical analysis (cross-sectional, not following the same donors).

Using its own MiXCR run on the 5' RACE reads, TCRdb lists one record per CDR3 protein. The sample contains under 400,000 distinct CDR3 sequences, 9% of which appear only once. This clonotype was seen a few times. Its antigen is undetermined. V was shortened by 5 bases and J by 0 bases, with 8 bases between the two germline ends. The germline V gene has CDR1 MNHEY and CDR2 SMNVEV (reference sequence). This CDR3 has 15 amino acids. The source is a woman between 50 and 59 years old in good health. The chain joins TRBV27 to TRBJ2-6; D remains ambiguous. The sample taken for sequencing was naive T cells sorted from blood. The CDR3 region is CASSLLSSGANVLTF. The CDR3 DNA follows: TGTGCCAGCAGTCTCCTAAGCTCTGGGGCCAACGTCCTGACTTTC. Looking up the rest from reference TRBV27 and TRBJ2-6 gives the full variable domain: EAQVTQNPRYLITVTGKKLTVTCSQNMNHEYMSWYRQDPGLGLRQIYYSMNVEVTDKGDVPEGYKVSRKEKRNFPLILESPSPNQTSLYFCASSLLSSGANVLTFGAGSRLTVL.